These T cell receptor beta chains were read from a single sample in a study of CXCR3-negative and CXCR3-positive naive CD8 T cells. Reprocessing the 5' RACE reads, TCRdb reports a single entry for every CDR3 protein and omits DNA. The table lists about 130,000 distinct CDR3 sequences. Material: naive CXCR3+ CD8+ T cells from blood. The receptor source for this set is a human donor in good health. Some clones in this sample may be carry-over from other donors' samples. Each CDR3 is given with its conserved first and last residue.

v_call	j_call	cdr3_aa
TRBV12-3/TRBV12-4	TRBJ2-7	CASSPSRSYEQYF
TRBV4-1	TRBJ1-5	CASSQEGGGNQPQHF
TRBV12-3/TRBV12-4	TRBJ1-5	CASASVGVSNQPQHF
TRBV5-6	TRBJ1-1	CASSLAPGDTEAFF
TRBV20-1	TRBJ2-1	CSATGQNTRRYNEQFF
TRBV5-6	TRBJ1-1	CASSLIMNTEAFF
TRBV19	TRBJ2-1	CASSDLSSYNEQFF
TRBV12-3/TRBV12-4	TRBJ1-2	CAYKEGSGYTF
TRBV9	TRBJ1-1	CASSGDPRGAGTGFTEAFF
TRBV4-1	TRBJ2-1	CASSQVMPTLGDNEQFF
TRBV4-1	TRBJ1-2	CASSQDPDRGYGYTF
TRBV6-5	TRBJ1-6	CASSYVESSYNSPLHF
TRBV7-9	TRBJ2-3	CASSSFGGQGAGVGTDTQYF
TRBV25-1	TRBJ2-2	CASSGNRTDTDTGELFF
TRBV7-9	TRBJ2-3	CASSSSADKLAGRLGTQYF
TRBV29-1	TRBJ2-2	CSVDGGREETGELFF
TRBV7-9	TRBJ2-7	CASSSALSYEQYF
TRBV15	TRBJ2-3	CATSRELKEIDTQYF
TRBV28	TRBJ2-4	CASSPYPQGVLAKNIQYF
TRBV7-2	TRBJ2-5	CASSLGGGSQETQYF
TRBV4-3	TRBJ2-7	CASSQDYPGHYQQYF
TRBV11-3	TRBJ2-1	CASSYRDSLYNEQFF
TRBV6-2/TRBV6-3	TRBJ2-1	CASSLGGQQFF
TRBV15	TRBJ2-5	CATSGGLAGIEETQYF
TRBV6-2/TRBV6-3	TRBJ1-1	CVSSYGGTEAFF
TRBV9	TRBJ2-1	CASSVVRDPNEQFF
TRBV12-3/TRBV12-4	TRBJ2-1	CASSSPSGSNEQFF
TRBV7-8	TRBJ1-3	CASSRSQGWSGNTIYF
TRBV6-2/TRBV6-3	TRBJ1-6	CAISLDVESPSSYNSPLHF
TRBV15	TRBJ1-1	CATRIVWGASTEAFF
TRBV6-5	TRBJ2-1	CASSYLAGEREQFF
TRBV12-3/TRBV12-4	TRBJ2-7	CASRRTSGSHEQYF
TRBV7-8	TRBJ2-2	CASSLGTANTGELFF
TRBV5-6	TRBJ2-7	CASSRGGDSKYF
TRBV7-9	TRBJ2-7	CAIQAGGFYEQYF